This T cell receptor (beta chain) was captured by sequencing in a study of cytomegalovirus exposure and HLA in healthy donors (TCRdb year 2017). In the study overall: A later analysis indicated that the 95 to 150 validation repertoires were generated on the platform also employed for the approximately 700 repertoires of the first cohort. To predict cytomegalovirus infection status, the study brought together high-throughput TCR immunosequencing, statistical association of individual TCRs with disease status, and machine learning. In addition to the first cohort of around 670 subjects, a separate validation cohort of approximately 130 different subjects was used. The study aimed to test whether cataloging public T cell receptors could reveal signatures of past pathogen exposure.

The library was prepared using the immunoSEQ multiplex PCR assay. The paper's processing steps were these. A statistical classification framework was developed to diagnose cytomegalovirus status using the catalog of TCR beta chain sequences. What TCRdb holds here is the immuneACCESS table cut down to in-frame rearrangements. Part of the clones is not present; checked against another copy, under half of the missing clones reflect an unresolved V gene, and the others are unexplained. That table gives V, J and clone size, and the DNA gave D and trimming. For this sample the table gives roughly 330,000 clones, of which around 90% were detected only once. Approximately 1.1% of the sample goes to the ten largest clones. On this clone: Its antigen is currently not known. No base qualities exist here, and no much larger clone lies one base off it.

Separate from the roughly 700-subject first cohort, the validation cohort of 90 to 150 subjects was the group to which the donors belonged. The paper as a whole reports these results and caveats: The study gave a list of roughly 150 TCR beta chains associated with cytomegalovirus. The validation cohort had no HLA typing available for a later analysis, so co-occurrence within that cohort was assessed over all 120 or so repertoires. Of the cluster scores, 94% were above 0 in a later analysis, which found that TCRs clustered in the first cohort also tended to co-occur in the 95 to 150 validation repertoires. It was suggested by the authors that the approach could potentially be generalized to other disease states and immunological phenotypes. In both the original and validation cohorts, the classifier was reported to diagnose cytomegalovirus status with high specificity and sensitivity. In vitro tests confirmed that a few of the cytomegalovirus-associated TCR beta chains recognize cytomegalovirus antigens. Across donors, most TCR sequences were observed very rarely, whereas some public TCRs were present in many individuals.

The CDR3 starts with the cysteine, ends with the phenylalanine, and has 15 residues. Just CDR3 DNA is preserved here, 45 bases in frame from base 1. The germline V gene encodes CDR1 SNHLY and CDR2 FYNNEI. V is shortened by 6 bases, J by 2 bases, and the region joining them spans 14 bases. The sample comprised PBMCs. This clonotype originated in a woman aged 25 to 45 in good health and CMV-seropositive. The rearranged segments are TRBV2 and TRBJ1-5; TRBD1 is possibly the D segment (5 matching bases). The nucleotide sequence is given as TGTGCCAGCAGACGCGACCGGGACGGCAATCAGCCCCAGCATTTT. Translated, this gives CASRRDRDGNQPQHF. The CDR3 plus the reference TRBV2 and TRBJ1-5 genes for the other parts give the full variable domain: EPEVTQTPSHQVTQMGQEVILRCVPISNHLYFYWYRQILGQKVEFLVSFYNNEISEKSEIFDDQFSVERPDGSNFTLKIRSTKLEDSAMYFCASRRDRDGNQPQHFGDGTRLSIL.